This T cell receptor beta chain was sequenced in a study of shared clonotypes between healthy human individuals. The V end was cut by 2 bases, the J end by 3 bases, with 7 bases between. CDR1 is LNHNV and CDR2 is YYDKDF in the germline V gene (reference sequence). CDR3 size: 14 residues. General study findings and limits: Rarefaction analysis demonstrated incomplete sorted-subset sequencing notwithstanding large depth.

This clone was seen just once. Its target is not known. This table comes from immunoSEQ multiplex PCR, and its TCRdb copy is limited to in-frame clones, with some not included. Here the sample spans 2 million to 2.5 million clones, 90% to 95% being singletons. The source is a man between 18 and 29 years old in good health. Some clones in this sample may be carry-over from other donors' samples. The specimen was naive CD4+ T cells from PBMCs. Stated subset: CD45RA+ positively selected. The chain is built from TRBV15 and TRBJ2-2; D uncertain. The CDR3 DNA reads as TGTGCCACCAGCAGAAAGGTAGACACCGGGGAGCTGTTTTTT. Residues: CATSRKVDTGELFF.